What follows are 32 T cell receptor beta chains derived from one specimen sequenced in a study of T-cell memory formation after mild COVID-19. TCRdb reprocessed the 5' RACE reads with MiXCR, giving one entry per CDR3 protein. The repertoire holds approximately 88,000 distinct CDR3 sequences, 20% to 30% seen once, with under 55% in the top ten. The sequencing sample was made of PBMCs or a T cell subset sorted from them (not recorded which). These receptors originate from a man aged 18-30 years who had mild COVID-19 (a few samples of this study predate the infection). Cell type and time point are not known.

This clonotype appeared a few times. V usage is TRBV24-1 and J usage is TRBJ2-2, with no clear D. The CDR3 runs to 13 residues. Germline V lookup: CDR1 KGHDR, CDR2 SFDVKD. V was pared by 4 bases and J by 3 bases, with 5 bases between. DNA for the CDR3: TGTGCCACCAGTGAAATTGACACCGGGGAGCTGTTTTTT. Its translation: CATSEIDTGELFF.

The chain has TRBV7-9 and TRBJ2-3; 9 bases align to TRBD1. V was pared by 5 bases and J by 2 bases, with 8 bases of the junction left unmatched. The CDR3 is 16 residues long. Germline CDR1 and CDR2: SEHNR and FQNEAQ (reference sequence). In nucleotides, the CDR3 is TGTGCCAGCAGCCCCAGGGACAGGGTGAACACAGATACGCAGTATTTT. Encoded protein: CASSPRDRVNTDTQYF.

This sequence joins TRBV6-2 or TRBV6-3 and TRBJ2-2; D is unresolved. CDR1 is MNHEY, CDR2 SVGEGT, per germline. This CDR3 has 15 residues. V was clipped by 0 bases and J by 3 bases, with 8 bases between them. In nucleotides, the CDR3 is TGTGCCAGCAGTTACTCGTTTGCGCACACCGGGGAGCTGTTTTTT. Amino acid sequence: CASSYSFAHTGELFF.

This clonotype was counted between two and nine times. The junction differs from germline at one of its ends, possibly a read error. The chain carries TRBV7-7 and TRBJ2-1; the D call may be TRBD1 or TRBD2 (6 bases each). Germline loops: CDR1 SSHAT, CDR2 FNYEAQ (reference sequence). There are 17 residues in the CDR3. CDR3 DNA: TGTGCTAGCAGCCCCATCCCGGGGGCTCCCCCCCACAATGAGCAGTTCTTC. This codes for CASSPIPGAPPHNEQFF.

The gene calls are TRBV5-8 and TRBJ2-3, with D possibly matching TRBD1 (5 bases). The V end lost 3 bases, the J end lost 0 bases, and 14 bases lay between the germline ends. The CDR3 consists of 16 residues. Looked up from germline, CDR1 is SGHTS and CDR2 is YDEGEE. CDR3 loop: CASSSPDRFSTDTQYF. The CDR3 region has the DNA TGTGCCAGCAGCTCCCCCGACAGATTCAGCACAGATACGCAGTATTTT.

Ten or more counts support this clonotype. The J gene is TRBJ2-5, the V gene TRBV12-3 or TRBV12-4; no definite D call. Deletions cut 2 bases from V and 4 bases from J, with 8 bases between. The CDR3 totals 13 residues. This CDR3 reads CASSLRVAETQYF. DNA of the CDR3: TGTGCCAGCAGTTTAAGGGTAGCAGAGACCCAGTACTTC.

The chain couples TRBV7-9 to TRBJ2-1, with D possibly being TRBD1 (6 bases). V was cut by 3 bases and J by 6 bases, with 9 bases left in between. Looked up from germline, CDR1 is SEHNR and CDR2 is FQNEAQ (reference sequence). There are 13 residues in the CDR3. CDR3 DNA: TGTGCCAGCAGCTTTGTAGGGGGCAATGAGCAGTTCTTC. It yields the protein CASSFVGGNEQFF.

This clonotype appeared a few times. CDR3 nucleotides: TGTGCCAGCAGCCCCAAGGACAGGCCTAATGAGCAGTTCTTC. Amino acids: CASSPKDRPNEQFF. The chain combines TRBV7-9 with TRBJ2-1; TRBD1 agrees at 7 bases. This CDR3 has 14 residues. The germline gives CDR1 SEHNR, CDR2 FQNEAQ (reference sequence). The trim removed 5 bases at V and 7 bases at J, leaving 8 bases unmatched.

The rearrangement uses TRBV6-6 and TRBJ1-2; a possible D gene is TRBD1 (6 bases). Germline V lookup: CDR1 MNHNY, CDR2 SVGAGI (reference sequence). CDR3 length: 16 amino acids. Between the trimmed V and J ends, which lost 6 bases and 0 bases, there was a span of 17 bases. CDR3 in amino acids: CASRDTGSGANYGYTF. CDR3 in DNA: TGTGCCAGCAGAGATACCGGGTCAGGGGCTAACTATGGCTACACCTTC.

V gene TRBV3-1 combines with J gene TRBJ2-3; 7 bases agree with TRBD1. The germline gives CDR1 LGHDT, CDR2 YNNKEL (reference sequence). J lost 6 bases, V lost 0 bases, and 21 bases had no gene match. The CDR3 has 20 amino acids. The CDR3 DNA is TGTGCCAGCAGCCAAGAGTACAGGGGCGGACTGAGCGAACCCGGGGATACGCAGTATTTT. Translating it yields CASSQEYRGGLSEPGDTQYF.

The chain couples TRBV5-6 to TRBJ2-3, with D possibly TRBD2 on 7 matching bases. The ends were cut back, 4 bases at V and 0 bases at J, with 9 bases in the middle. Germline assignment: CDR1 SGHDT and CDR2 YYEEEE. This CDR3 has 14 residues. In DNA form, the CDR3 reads TGTGCCAGCAGCGGGGGGGCAAGCACAGATACGCAGTATTTT. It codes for CASSGGASTDTQYF.

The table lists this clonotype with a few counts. In DNA, the CDR3 is TGTGCCAGCAGCCAAGAAAAGTCGGGACGGGATAGCAATCAGCCCCAGCATTTT. It is translated as CASSQEKSGRDSNQPQHF. This rearrangement joins TRBV4-2 to TRBJ1-5; D might be TRBD1 (5 bases). The V end was cut by 0 bases, the J end by 0 bases, with 15 bases between. Germline CDR1 LGHNA, CDR2 YNFKEQ. CDR3 size: 18 residues.

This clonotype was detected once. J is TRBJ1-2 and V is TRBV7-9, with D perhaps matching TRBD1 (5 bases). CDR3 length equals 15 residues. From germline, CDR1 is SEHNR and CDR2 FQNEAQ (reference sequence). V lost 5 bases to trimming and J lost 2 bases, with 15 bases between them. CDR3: CASSQWGPRNYGYTF. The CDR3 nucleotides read TGTGCCAGCAGCCAGTGGGGCCCAAGGAACTATGGCTACACCTTC.

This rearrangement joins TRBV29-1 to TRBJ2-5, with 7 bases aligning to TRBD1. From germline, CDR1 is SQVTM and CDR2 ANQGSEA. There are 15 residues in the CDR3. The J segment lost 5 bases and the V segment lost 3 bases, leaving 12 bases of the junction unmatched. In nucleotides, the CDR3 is TGCAGCGTTGACCCAGTGGAGACAGGGAGTGAGACCCAGTACTTC. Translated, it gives CSVDPVETGSETQYF.

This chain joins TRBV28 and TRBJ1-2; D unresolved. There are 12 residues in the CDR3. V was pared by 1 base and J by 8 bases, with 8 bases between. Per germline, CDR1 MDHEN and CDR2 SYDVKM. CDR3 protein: CASSLSGEGYTF. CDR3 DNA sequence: TGTGCCAGCAGTTTATCCGGGGAGGGCTACACCTTC.

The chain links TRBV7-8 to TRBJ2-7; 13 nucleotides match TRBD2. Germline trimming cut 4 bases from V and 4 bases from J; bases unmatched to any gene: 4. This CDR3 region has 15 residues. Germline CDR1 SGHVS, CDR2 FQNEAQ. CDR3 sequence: CASSYGLAGAYEQYV. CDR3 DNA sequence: TGTGCCAGCAGCTATGGACTAGCGGGGGCGTACGAGCAGTACGTC.

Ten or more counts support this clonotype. The CDR3 sequence: CASSLLNWSGNTIYF. In nucleotides, the CDR3 is TGTGCCAGCAGCCTCTTAAATTGGTCTGGAAACACCATATATTTT. J is TRBJ1-3 and V is TRBV7-2; the D is unclear. The CDR3 consists of 15 residues. Germline loops: CDR1 SGHTA, CDR2 FQGNSA. Trimming left V 5 bases short and J 1 base short, with 12 bases between. The whole variable domain, remainder taken from reference TRBV7-2 and TRBJ1-3, is GAGVSQSPSNKVTEKGKDVELRCDPISGHTALYWYRQSLGQGLEFLIYFQGNSAPDKSGLPSDRFSAERTGGSVSTLTIQRTQQEDSAVYLCASSLLNWSGNTIYFGEGSWLTVV.

The CDR3 loop is CASSPFWGQSTDTQYF. The CDR3 DNA sequence: TGTGCCAGCAGCCCCTTTTGGGGACAGAGCACAGATACGCAGTATTTT. The rearrangement uses TRBV2 and TRBJ2-3, with 7 bases aligning to TRBD1. Germline V gene data show CDR1 as SNHLY and CDR2 as FYNNEI. The V and J ends lost 6 bases and 0 bases, in that order; junction bases with no gene match: 9. This CDR3 has 16 amino acids.

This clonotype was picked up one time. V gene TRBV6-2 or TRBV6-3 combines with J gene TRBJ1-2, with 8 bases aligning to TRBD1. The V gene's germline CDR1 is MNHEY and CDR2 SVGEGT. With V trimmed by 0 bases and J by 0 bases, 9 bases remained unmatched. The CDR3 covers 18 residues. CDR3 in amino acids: CASSYSGRTGSANYGYTF. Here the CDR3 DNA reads TGTGCCAGCAGTTACTCTGGTCGGACAGGGTCAGCTAACTATGGCTACACCTTC.

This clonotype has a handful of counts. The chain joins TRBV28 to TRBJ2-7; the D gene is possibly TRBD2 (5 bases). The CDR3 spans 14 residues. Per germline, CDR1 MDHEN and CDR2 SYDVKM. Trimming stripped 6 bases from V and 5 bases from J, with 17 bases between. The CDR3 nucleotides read TGTGCCAGCAGATCAACGGGGTTTTTTCACGAGCAGTACGTC. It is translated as CASRSTGFFHEQYV.

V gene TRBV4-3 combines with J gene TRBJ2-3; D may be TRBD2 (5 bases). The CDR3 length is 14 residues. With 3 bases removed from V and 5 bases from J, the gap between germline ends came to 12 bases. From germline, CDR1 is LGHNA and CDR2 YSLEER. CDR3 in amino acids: CASSHAGEGDTQYF. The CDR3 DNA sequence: TGCGCCAGCAGCCATGCCGGGGAAGGAGATACGCAGTATTTT.

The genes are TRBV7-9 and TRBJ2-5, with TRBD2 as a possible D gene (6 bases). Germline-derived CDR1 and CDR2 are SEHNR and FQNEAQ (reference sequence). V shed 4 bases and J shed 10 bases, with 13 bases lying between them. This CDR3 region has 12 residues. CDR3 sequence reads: CASSSGLPSQYF. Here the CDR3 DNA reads TGTGCCAGCAGCTCGGGACTTCCTAGCCAGTACTTC. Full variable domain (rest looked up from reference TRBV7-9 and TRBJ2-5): DTGVSQNPRHKITKRGQNVTFRCDPISEHNRLYWYRQTLGQGPEFLTYFQNEAQLEKSRLLSDRFSAERPKGSFSTLEIQRTEQGDSAMYLCASSSGLPSQYFGPGTRLLVL.

CDR3 protein: CASSPTGRGGVGNEQFF. The CDR3 DNA reads as TGTGCCAGCAGCCCTACCGGGCGCGGGGGGGTTGGCAATGAGCAGTTCTTC. The chain has TRBV9 and TRBJ2-1; 9 nucleotides agree with TRBD2. The CDR3 length is 17 residues. The V gene's germline CDR1 is SGDLS and CDR2 YYNGEE. The trim removed 4 bases at V and 6 bases at J, leaving 14 bases unmatched.

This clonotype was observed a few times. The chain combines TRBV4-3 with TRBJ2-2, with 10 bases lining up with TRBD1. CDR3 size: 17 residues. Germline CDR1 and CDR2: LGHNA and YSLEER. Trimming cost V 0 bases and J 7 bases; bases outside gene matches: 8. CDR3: CASSQELTGGWGGELFF. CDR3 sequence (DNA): TGCGCCAGCAGCCAAGAGCTGACAGGGGGCTGGGGCGGGGAGCTGTTTTTT.

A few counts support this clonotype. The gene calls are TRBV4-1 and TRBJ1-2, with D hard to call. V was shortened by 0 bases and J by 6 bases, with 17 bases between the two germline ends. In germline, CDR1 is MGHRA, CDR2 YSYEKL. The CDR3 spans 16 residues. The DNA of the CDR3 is TGCGCCAGCAGCCAAGAATCCGGGTTCCTTTCCCATGGCTACACCTTC. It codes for CASSQESGFLSHGYTF.

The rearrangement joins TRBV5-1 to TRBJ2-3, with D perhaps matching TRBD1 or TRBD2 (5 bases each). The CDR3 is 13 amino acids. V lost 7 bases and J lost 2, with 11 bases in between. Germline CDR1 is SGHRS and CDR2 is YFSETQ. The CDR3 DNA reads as TGCGCCAGCTGGGGGACCAACACAGATACGCAGTATTTT. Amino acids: CASWGTNTDTQYF.

CDR3 loop: CASSSGGAFFGYTF. The CDR3 DNA follows: TGTGCCAGCAGTTCCGGGGGGGCATTCTTCGGCTACACCTTC. V gene TRBV6-5 combines with J gene TRBJ1-2; perhaps TRBD1 as D (6 bases). Deletions cut 4 bases from V and 8 bases from J, with 17 bases between. The CDR3 runs to 14 residues. CDR1 MNHEY and CDR2 SVGAGI come from the germline V gene.

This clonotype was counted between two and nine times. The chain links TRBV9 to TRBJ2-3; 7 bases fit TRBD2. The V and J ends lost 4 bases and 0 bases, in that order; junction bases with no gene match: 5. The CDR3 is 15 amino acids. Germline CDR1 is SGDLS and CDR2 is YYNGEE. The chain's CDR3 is CASSPGRGSTDTQYF. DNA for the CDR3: TGTGCCAGCAGCCCCGGGCGGGGGAGCACAGATACGCAGTATTTT.

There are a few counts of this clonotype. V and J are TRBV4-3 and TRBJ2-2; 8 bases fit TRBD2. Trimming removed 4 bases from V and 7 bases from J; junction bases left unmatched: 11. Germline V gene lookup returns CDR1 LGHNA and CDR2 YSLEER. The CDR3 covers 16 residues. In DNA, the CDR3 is TGCGCCAGCAGCCCGGGTGCGGCGGGGGGTAACGGGGAGCTGTTTTTT. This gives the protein CASSPGAAGGNGELFF.

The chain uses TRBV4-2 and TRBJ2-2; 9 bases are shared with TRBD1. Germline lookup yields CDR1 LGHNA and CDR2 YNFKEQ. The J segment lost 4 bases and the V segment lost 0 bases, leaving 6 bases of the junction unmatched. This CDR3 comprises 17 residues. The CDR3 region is CASSQDPGQGFTGELFF. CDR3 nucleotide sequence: TGTGCCAGCAGCCAAGACCCGGGACAGGGATTCACCGGGGAGCTGTTTTTT.

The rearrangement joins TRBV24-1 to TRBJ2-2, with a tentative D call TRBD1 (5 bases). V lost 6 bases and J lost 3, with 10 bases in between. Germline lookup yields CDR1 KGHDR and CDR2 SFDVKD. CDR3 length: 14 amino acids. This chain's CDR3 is CATSPGSDTGELFF. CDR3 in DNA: TGTGCCACCAGTCCAGGGTCTGACACCGGGGAGCTGTTTTTT.

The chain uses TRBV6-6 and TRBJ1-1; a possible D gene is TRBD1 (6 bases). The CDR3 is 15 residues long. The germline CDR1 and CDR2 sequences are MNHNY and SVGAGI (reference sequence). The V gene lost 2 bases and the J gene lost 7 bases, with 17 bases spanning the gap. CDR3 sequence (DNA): TGTGCCAGCAGTTACACCACTGGGGGCGGAGGTGAAGCTTTCTTT. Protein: CASSYTTGGGGEAFF.